The 18 T cell receptor beta chains presented below share a single source sample, sequenced in a study of T cell clonality in common variable immunodeficiency. These receptors have no known antigen. General study findings and limits: In common variable immunodeficiency, TCR beta chains reportedly carried fewer deletions and N-nucleotide insertions.

Clones were sequenced by immunoSEQ multiplex PCR, and TCRdb holds only the in-frame ones, with some missing. Recorded here are about 23,000 clones, none singletons. Specimen: peripheral blood mononuclear cells. Receptors were obtained from a human donor with common variable immunodeficiency.

This clone was observed at least ten times. The CDR3 is cut off 3 residues early in the read; its end comes from the germline J gene. J is TRBJ2-7 and V is TRBV9; unclear D gene. Germline V CDR1 and CDR2: SGDLS, YYNGEE. This CDR3 has 14 residues. The ends were cut back, 0 bases at V and 3 bases at J, with 10 bases in the middle. The CDR3 bases that were read are TGTGCCAGCAGCGTAGCTAAAGCGTACTACGAG. As protein: CASSVAKAYYE. The whole CDR3 region reads CASSVAKAYYEQYF.

This clone has a count of ten or more. The sequence runs out 3 residues before the end of the CDR3; the remainder is reconstructed from the germline J gene. The chain employs TRBV28 and TRBJ1-2; 9 bases are a match to TRBD1. The CDR3 length is 14 residues. With 4 bases clipped from V and 3 bases from J, the junction kept 3 bases outside the gene matches. Germline assignment: CDR1 MDHEN and CDR2 SYDVKM. The CDR3 sequence: CASSWDRVDYGYTF. The CDR3 bases that were read are TGTGCCAGCAGTTGGGACAGGGTTGACTATGGC.

This clone was observed a handful of times. With the read ending 3 residues before the CDR3 end, the germline J gene is used to fill in that end. This chain connects TRBV2 to TRBJ2-7, with 13 bases matching TRBD2. J lost 2 bases, V lost 5 bases, and 12 bases had no gene match. The CDR3 contains 18 residues. CDR1 is SNHLY and CDR2 is FYNNEI in the germline V gene. The CDR3 bases that were read are TGTGCCAGCAGTCCCATGACTAGCGGGAGGCCGAGCCCCTACGAG. Protein sequence: CASSPMTSGRPSPYE. In full, the CDR3 reads CASSPMTSGRPSPYEQYF.

This clone appeared a few times. Coverage ceases 3 residues before the CDR3 finishes, and the germline J gene fills in the end. The chain is built from TRBV5-5 and TRBJ2-5; D may be TRBD2 (6 bases). Trimming shortened V by 0 bases and J by 4 bases, and 10 bases separated the two germline ends. The CDR3 covers 14 residues. From germline, CDR1 is SGHKS and CDR2 YYEKEE (reference sequence). CDR3 bases read: TGTGCCAGCAGCTTGGATGGAGGGGCAGAGACC. Residues: CASSLDGGAET. The complete CDR3 sequence is CASSLDGGAETQYF.

The table lists this clone with many counts. The sequenced fragment ends 3 residues before the CDR3 boundary, so the rest is inferred from the germline J gene. This chain connects TRBV18 to TRBJ1-5, with D unclear. Germline V gene sequence: CDR1 KGHSH, CDR2 LQKENI. This CDR3 region has 13 residues. V lost 2 bases to trimming and J lost 4 bases, with 6 bases between them. CDR3 DNA (partial): TGTGCCAGCTCACCATCAAATAATCAGCCC. Translation gives CASSPSNNQP. The complete CDR3 sequence is CASSPSNNQPQHF.

This clone was seen more than once but under ten times. The CDR3 is cut off 3 residues early in the read; its end comes from the germline J gene. The rearrangement uses TRBV7-2 and TRBJ1-3; no clear D gene. Trimming took off 5 bases at V and 2 bases at J, with 7 bases between the two ends. In germline, CDR1 is SGHTA, CDR2 FQGNSA. The CDR3 runs 13 residues. The part of the CDR3 DNA that was read is TGTGCCAGCAGCCTATCAACTGGAAACACC. Its protein product is CASSLSTGNT. From start to end, the CDR3 is CASSLSTGNTIYF.

To note about this clone: The read terminates 3 residues before the CDR3 end, so the remaining end is supplied by the germline J gene. This rearrangement joins TRBV11-2 to TRBJ2-7; a weak D match, TRBD1 (6 bases). V shed 4 bases and J shed 3 bases, with 13 bases lying between them. Germline CDR1 and CDR2: SGHAT and FQNNGV. The CDR3 contains 14 residues. The part of the CDR3 DNA that was read is TGTGCCAGCAGCTCATGGGACAAATTCTACGAG. It encodes CASSSWDKFYE. The whole CDR3 region reads CASSSWDKFYEQYF.

In its sample, this clone was seen many times. Relative to the germline gene, one junction end is altered; a read error may explain this. The CDR3 end is not reached by the read, which stops 3 residues before it; the germline J gene fills it in. The V and J genes are TRBV7-2 and TRBJ1-1; D unclear. Germline values: CDR1 SGHTA, CDR2 FQGNSA. CDR3 length equals 14 residues. CDR3 bases read: TGTGCCAGCACCTTAGAATCTCGAAGGACTGAA. It encodes CASTLESRRTE. The CDR3 in full is CASTLESRRTEAFF.

This clone was counted ten times or more. The read stops 3 residues short of the end of the CDR3; the missing end is completed from the germline J gene. The V call is TRBV7-3, the J call TRBJ2-3, with D maybe TRBD1 (5 bases). The CDR3 has 14 amino acids. Deletions cut 7 bases from V and 2 bases from J, with 13 bases between. Germline-derived CDR1 and CDR2 are SGHTA and FQGTGA. The part of the CDR3 DNA that was read is TGTGCCAGCAAAAGGGGCACCACCACAGATACG. It translates to CASKRGTTTDT. The full CDR3 is CASKRGTTTDTQYF.

This clone was counted many times. The read halts 3 residues ahead of the CDR3 end, with the missing end drawn from the germline J gene. The rearrangement uses TRBV5-6 and TRBJ1-1; TRBD1 matches at 8 bases. The CDR3 is made up of 14 amino acids. The junction had 5 bases not matched to a gene; V was cut back by 3 bases and J by 4 bases. Germline loops: CDR1 SGHDT, CDR2 YYEEEE. The sequenced part of the CDR3 DNA is TGTGCCAGCAGCTGGGACAGGAGAGGCACTGAA. Translating it yields CASSWDRRGTE. The entire CDR3 protein is CASSWDRRGTEAFF.

There are a few counts of this clone. The DNA ends 3 residues before the CDR3 does, and the rest of the CDR3 is filled in from the germline J gene. The chain couples TRBV7-3 to TRBJ2-5; 10 nucleotides align to TRBD2. The CDR3 has 16 residues. Losses at the gene ends were 4 bases for V and 5 bases for J; bases not matched to a gene: 10. The germline gives CDR1 SGHTA, CDR2 FQGTGA. CDR3 bases read: TGTGCCAGCAGCTCTATAGGAGCGGGGGGGTCCGAGACC. Translation: CASSSIGAGGSET. The CDR3 as a whole reads CASSSIGAGGSETQYF.

This clone came up many times. Read coverage stops 3 residues before the CDR3 terminus; the germline J gene supplies the remainder. The J gene is TRBJ2-1, the V gene TRBV18, with a weak D call TRBD2 (5 bases). The CDR3 has 12 residues. With 6 bases removed from V and 6 bases from J, the gap between germline ends came to 9 bases. Germline V gene data show CDR1 as KGHSH and CDR2 as LQKENI. The chain's CDR3 is CASSPGVNEQFF. CDR3 DNA (partial): TGTGCCAGCTCCCCCGGGGTCAATGAG.

Notes on this clone: The read stops 3 residues short of the end of the CDR3; the missing end is completed from the germline J gene. V usage is TRBV11-2 and J usage is TRBJ2-7, with unresolved D. Trimming took off 3 bases at V and 3 bases at J, with 12 bases between the two ends. The V gene's germline CDR1 is SGHAT and CDR2 FQNNGV. This CDR3 has 14 amino acids. The chain's CDR3 is CASSFSVPFYEQYF. The part of the CDR3 DNA that was read is TGTGCCAGCAGCTTCAGCGTCCCGTTCTACGAG.

This clone was recorded at least ten times. The read stops 3 residues short of the end of the CDR3; the missing end is completed from the germline J gene. The chain links TRBV5-1 to TRBJ2-1; TRBD1 aligns across 11 bases. In germline, CDR1 is SGHRS, CDR2 YFSETQ. The CDR3 is 15 amino acids. The junction had 5 bases not matched to a gene; V was cut back by 2 bases and J by 7 bases. CDR3 residues: CASSLTGTGGNEQFF. The sequenced part of the CDR3 DNA is TGCGCCAGCAGCTTAACCGGGACAGGGGGTAATGAG.

This clone has ten or more counts. The sequenced fragment ends 3 residues before the CDR3 boundary, so the rest is inferred from the germline J gene. The chain combines TRBV5-1 with TRBJ2-7; no firm D call. Trimming cost V 4 bases and J 2 bases, with 10 bases left between them. The CDR3 runs 13 residues. Germline V gives CDR1 SGHRS, CDR2 YFSETQ. CDR3 DNA, as far as it was read: TGCGCCAGCAGCCCCCCCGGTACCTACGAG. Protein sequence: CASSPPGTYE. The whole CDR3 sequence is CASSPPGTYEQYF. The complete variable domain, with remaining parts taken from reference TRBV5-1 and TRBJ2-7, reads KAGVTQTPRYLIKTRGQQVTLSCSPISGHRSVSWYQQTPGQGLQFLFEYFSETQRNKGNFPGRFSGRQFSNSRSEMNVSTLELGDSALYLCASSPPGTYEQYFGPGTRLTVT.

Turning to this clone: The missing CDR3 end, 3 residues past where the read stops, is filled in from the germline J gene. The chain is built from TRBV7-2 and TRBJ1-6; TRBD1 is a possible D gene (5 bases). V was shortened by 0 bases and J by 1 base, with 13 bases between the two germline ends. In germline, CDR1 is SGHTA, CDR2 FQGNSA. This CDR3 region has 18 residues. The CDR3 here is CASSLARGKGSYNSPLHF. The sequenced part of the CDR3 DNA is TGTGCCAGCAGCTTAGCGCGAGGGAAGGGGTCCTATAATTCACCC.

This clone came up many times. The read gets to within 3 residues of the CDR3 end, and the germline J gene fills in the rest. The V and J genes are TRBV29-1 and TRBJ2-1, with D hard to call. Trimming took 6 bases from V and 9 from J, leaving 12 bases between them. CDR3 size: 11 residues. Germline lookup yields CDR1 SQVTM and CDR2 ANQGSEA. CDR3 region: CSVRRDTEQFF. The CDR3 DNA, read in part, is TGCAGCGTCCGTAGAGACACTGAG.

Concerning this clone: The read ends 3 residues before the CDR3 terminus; that terminus is restored from the germline J gene. The chain is built from TRBV7-6 and TRBJ2-2, with no clear D. Germline V gene lookup returns CDR1 SGHVS and CDR2 FNYEAQ. Trimming took off 5 bases at V and 2 bases at J, with 15 bases between the two ends. The CDR3 runs to 16 residues. CDR3 loop: CASSPLSLSNTGELFF. The sequenced CDR3 bases are TGTGCCAGCAGCCCACTTTCGCTCTCCAACACCGGGGAG. The full variable domain, rest sourced from reference TRBV7-6 and TRBJ2-2, is GAGVSQSPRYKVTKRGQDVALRCDPISGHVSLYWYRQALGQGPEFLTYFNYEAQQDKSGLPNDRFSAERPEGSISTLTIQRTEQRDSAMYRCASSPLSLSNTGELFFGEGSRLTVL.